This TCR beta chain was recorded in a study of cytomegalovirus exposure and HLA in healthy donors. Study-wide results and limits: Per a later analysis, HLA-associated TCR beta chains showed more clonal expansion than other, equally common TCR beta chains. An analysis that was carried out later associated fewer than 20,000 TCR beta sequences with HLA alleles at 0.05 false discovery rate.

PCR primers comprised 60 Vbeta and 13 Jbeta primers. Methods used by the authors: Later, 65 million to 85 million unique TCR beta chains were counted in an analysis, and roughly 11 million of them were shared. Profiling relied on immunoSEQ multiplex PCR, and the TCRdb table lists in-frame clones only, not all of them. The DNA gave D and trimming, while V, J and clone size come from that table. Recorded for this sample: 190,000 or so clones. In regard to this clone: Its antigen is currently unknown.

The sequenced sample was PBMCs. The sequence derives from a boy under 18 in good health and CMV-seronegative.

The CDR3 loop reads CASNRERSTEAFF. CDR3 nucleotide sequence: TGTGCCAGCAACAGGGAACGGTCCACTGAAGCTTTCTTT. The gene calls are TRBV21-1 and TRBJ1-1; TRBD1, the table's D call, was not compared with the DNA. TRBV21-1 is a listed pseudogene. This CDR3 is 13 amino acids long.